Following are 29 T cell receptor beta chains from one sample sequenced in a study of molecular identifiers for immune sequencing clone quantification. TCRdb independently ran MiXCR on the PCR reads; one entry per CDR3 protein. The data show about 640,000 distinct CDR3 sequences, with about 20% seen just once and 0.75% to 0.95% held by the top ten. The specimen was naive CD8+ T cells from blood, with Jurkat cell RNA spiked in. Specified subset: FACS-sorted CD8+CD4-CCR7+CD45RA+ naive T cells. These TCRs come from a human donor in good health. Some libraries in this study had Jurkat cell RNA spiked in.

This clonotype was detected many times. The V gene is TRBV6-5, the J gene TRBJ1-1; D possibly corresponds to TRBD1 (6 bases). Trimming left V 6 bases short and J 1 base short, with 15 bases between. The germline V gene encodes CDR1 MNHEY and CDR2 SVGAGI. This CDR3 comprises 15 residues. CDR3: CASSQDSRENTEAFF. The DNA for the CDR3 is TGTGCCAGCAGCCAGGACAGCAGGGAGAACACTGAAGCTTTCTTT.

This clonotype was picked up many times. The CDR3 region has the DNA TGTGCCTGGAGCCACCGGGACCTCAACCAGCCCCAGCATTTT. Translating it yields CAWSHRDLNQPQHF. V is TRBV30 and J is TRBJ1-5, with a possible D match to TRBD1 (5 bases). From germline, CDR1 is GTSNPN and CDR2 SVGIG (reference sequence). Trimming stripped 3 bases from V and 7 bases from J, with 16 bases between. The CDR3 runs 14 residues.

This clonotype was counted only a few times. This could be a read error, since a much larger clone is one nucleotide away. The chain uses TRBV6-2 or TRBV6-3 and TRBJ1-5, with TRBD1 as a possible D gene (5 bases). The CDR3 is 13 amino acids. Germline loops: CDR1 MNHEY, CDR2 SVGEGT. The CDR3 DNA sequence: TGTGCCAGCAGGGAGACAGAATATCAGCCCCAGCGTTTT. The encoded protein is CASRETEYQPQRF.

This clonotype was observed a few times. One junction end does not reproduce the germline sequence, and a read error may be involved. The chain joins TRBV20-1 to TRBJ2-1, with D tentatively TRBD1 or TRBD2 (5 bases each). CDR1 DFQATT and CDR2 SNEGSKA come from the germline V gene (reference sequence). The CDR3 is 12 amino acids. The CDR3, as DNA: TGTTTGATGCCGGGACCCTACAATGAGCAGTTCTTC. Its protein product is CLMPGPYNEQFF.

In this sample, this clonotype turned up many times. The rearrangement uses TRBV9 and TRBJ2-3, with TRBD2 matching over 8 bases. The CDR3 extends over 15 amino acids. The V gene end was trimmed by 4 bases and the J gene end by 1 base; junction bases not matched to a gene: 5. The germline V gene has CDR1 SGDLS and CDR2 YYNGEE. The CDR3 is CASSSPRGGTDTQYF. The CDR3 DNA reads as TGTGCCAGCAGCTCCCCGCGGGGGGGCACAGATACGCAGTATTTT. Complete variable domain (other parts from reference TRBV9 and TRBJ2-3): DSGVTQTPKHLITATGQRVTLRCSPRSGDLSVYWYQQSLDQGLQFLIQYYNGEERAKGNILERFSAQQFPDLHSELNLSSLELGDSALYFCASSSPRGGTDTQYFGPGTRLTVL.

This clonotype was counted between two and nine times. The V gene is TRBV4-2, the J gene TRBJ2-1; 7 nucleotides line up with TRBD1. CDR1 and CDR2 (germline): LGHNA, YNFKEQ. J lost 7 bases, V lost 0 bases, and 12 bases had no gene match. This CDR3 has 17 amino acids. CDR3 residues: CASSQDKTGITRNEQFF. The CDR3 DNA follows: TGTGCCAGCAGCCAAGACAAGACAGGGATTACAAGGAATGAGCAGTTCTTC.

This clonotype was detected a few times. This chain connects TRBV11-3 to TRBJ2-5, with TRBD2 as a possible D gene (6 bases). Trimming removed 0 bases from V and 1 base from J, with 21 bases in between. CDR3 length: 19 residues. Germline-derived CDR1 and CDR2 are SGHNT and YENEEA. The CDR3 region is CASSLERGSSPKTQETQYF. CDR3 sequence (DNA): TGTGCCAGCAGCTTAGAGCGGGGTTCCTCACCTAAGACCCAAGAGACCCAGTACTTC.

This clonotype appeared many times. V and J are TRBV6-2 or TRBV6-3 and TRBJ2-7; D remains unclear. This CDR3 has 17 residues. Germline V gene sequence: CDR1 MNHEY, CDR2 SVGEGT. V dropped 0 bases and J dropped 7 bases, with 22 bases sitting between them. CDR3 in amino acids: CASSYSRFADFRWEQYF. The CDR3 DNA reads as TGTGCCAGCAGTTACTCGAGGTTCGCAGACTTTCGTTGGGAGCAGTACTTC.

This clonotype has more than one count but fewer than ten. The chain links TRBV29-1 to TRBJ2-1, with 7 bases that match TRBD2. V dropped 1 base and J dropped 0; count of bases not matched to a gene: 12. CDR3 length: 18 amino acids. Germline loops: CDR1 SQVTM, CDR2 ANQGSEA. The CDR3, as DNA: TGCAGCGTTGAAGGTCTAGCGGAAGTTCAGAGCTCCTACAATGAGCAGTTCTTC. It codes for CSVEGLAEVQSSYNEQFF.

For this clonotype: With a much larger clone just one base away, this may be a read error. The chain recombines TRBV7-8 with TRBJ2-3, with 12 bases lining up with TRBD2. The CDR3 totals 16 residues. Germline V CDR1 and CDR2: SGHVS, FQNEAQ. The CDR3 here is CASSTSTSGGSDAQYF. CDR3 DNA: TGTGCCAGCAGCACCTCGACTAGCGGGGGCTCAGATGCGCAGTATTTT.

There are many counts of this clonotype. This chain connects TRBV6-5 to TRBJ2-7; possible D gene TRBD2, 5 bases. CDR1 MNHEY and CDR2 SVGAGI come from the germline V gene. This CDR3 has 14 residues. Trimming removed 2 bases at V and 5 bases at J, with 13 bases between. CDR3 nucleotides: TGTGCCAGCAGTTACCTTACTTTCGGGGACGAGCAGTACTTC. Translated: CASSYLTFGDEQYF.

This clonotype was observed at least ten times. The chain has TRBV6-6 and TRBJ2-5; the match to TRBD1 covers 9 bases. The length of the CDR3 is 13 residues. V lost 7 bases to trimming and J lost 9 bases; unmatched junction nucleotides: 9. Germline V gene data show CDR1 as MNHNY and CDR2 as SVGAGI (reference sequence). CDR3 DNA sequence: TGTGCCAGCAACCGGGACAGGGAAGGGGCCCAGTACTTC. This gives the protein CASNRDREGAQYF.

Ten or more counts support this clonotype. The rearrangement joins TRBV19 to TRBJ2-3; TRBD1 might be the D (6 bases). The CDR3 is made up of 18 amino acids. V was pared by 5 bases and J by 4 bases, with 25 bases between. Germline CDR1 and CDR2: LNHDA and SQIVND (reference sequence). The CDR3, as DNA: TGTGCCAGTAGTCCCGACAGGCAAGAACCCCTTAGGGCAGATACGCAGTATTTT. Encoded protein: CASSPDRQEPLRADTQYF.

As regards this clonotype: This may stem from a read error, because a much larger clone lies one nucleotide away. V gene TRBV10-3 combines with J gene TRBJ2-1; D uncertain. Per germline, CDR1 ENHRY and CDR2 SYGVKD. The CDR3 is made up of 11 amino acids. Trimming shortened V by 8 bases and J by 9 bases, and 11 bases separated the two germline ends. CDR3 sequence: CAIGPSSEQFF. The CDR3 region has the DNA TGTGCCATCGGTCCTAGTAGTGAGCAGTTCTTC.

This clonotype was recorded at least ten times. V usage is TRBV27 and J usage is TRBJ1-3; no definite D call. Germline V gene lookup returns CDR1 MNHEY and CDR2 SMNVEV (reference sequence). The CDR3 contains 13 residues. Trimming stripped 5 bases from V and 4 bases from J, with 9 bases between. As DNA, the CDR3 is TGTGCCAGCAGTAGAGGTGCCGGAAACACCATATATTTT. Encoded protein: CASSRGAGNTIYF.

This clonotype was picked up a small number of times. V usage is TRBV19 and J usage is TRBJ2-2; D possibly corresponds to TRBD1 (5 bases). Trimming stripped 8 bases from V and 4 bases from J, with 17 bases between. The CDR3 runs 15 residues. CDR1 and CDR2 (germline): LNHDA, SQIVND (reference sequence). The CDR3 DNA sequence: TGTGCCAGTCGACAGATCATCGGAGCCACCGGGGAGCTGTTTTTT. Translation gives CASRQIIGATGELFF.

Remarks on this clonotype: This CDR3 is missing its conserved last phenylalanine or tryptophan, likely due to a read error. The DNA is left out, because the CDR3 cannot be placed on it with certainty; the CDR3 is given as TCRdb lists it. The V and J genes are TRBV30 and TRBJ2-3; no check of the table's D call, TRBD1, against the DNA was made. The CDR3 region is 14 residues in length, termini included. CDR1 and CDR2 from the germline V gene are GTSNPN and SVGIG (reference sequence). CDR3 loop: CAWTLQGFGDTQYS.

The table lists this clonotype with many counts. The gene calls are TRBV24-1 and TRBJ2-4; either TRBD1 or TRBD2 may fit D (5 bases each). Germline V gene sequence: CDR1 KGHDR, CDR2 SFDVKD. The CDR3 spans 16 residues. V was trimmed by 3 bases and J by 3 bases, leaving 14 bases between them. In nucleotides, the CDR3 is TGTGCCACCAGTGATCCCCGGGGCCTTTTCAAAAACATTCAGTACTTC. As protein: CATSDPRGLFKNIQYF.

This clonotype came up many times. The chain recombines TRBV28 with TRBJ1-5; D is undetermined. Germline CDR1 and CDR2: MDHEN and SYDVKM. This CDR3 spans 15 amino acids. Trimming took 2 bases from V and 0 from J, leaving 8 bases between them. CDR3: CASSLELDSNQPQHF. The CDR3 region has the DNA TGTGCCAGCAGTTTAGAGCTGGATAGCAATCAGCCCCAGCATTTT.

A remark on this clonotype: This may stem from a read error, because a much larger clone lies one nucleotide away. Since the CDR3 does not end with the conserved phenylalanine or tryptophan, this likely comes from a read error. V is TRBV6-2 or TRBV6-3 and J is TRBJ1-1, with D possibly being TRBD1 (6 bases). From germline, CDR1 is MNHEY and CDR2 SVGEGT. V was shortened by 10 bases and J by 0 bases, with 21 bases between the two germline ends. The length of the CDR3 is 16 residues. CDR3 sequence: CATITTQGLVNTEAFS. The CDR3 nucleotides read TGTGCCACCATCACCACGCAGGGGCTCGTGAACACTGAAGCTTTCTCT.

This clonotype was counted only a few times. This chain links TRBV12-3 or TRBV12-4 with TRBJ2-7, with D possibly matching TRBD1 (6 bases). Trimming removed 5 bases from V and 0 bases from J, with 14 bases in between. The CDR3 consists of 15 residues. Written as DNA, the CDR3 is TGTGCCAGCAGTCCCTGGACAGCGAGCTCCTACGAGCAGTACTTC. Its translation: CASSPWTASSYEQYF.

This clonotype has just one count. A clone one base away is much larger, so this may be a read error. This chain uses TRBV7-8 with TRBJ2-7; weak D call: TRBD1 (6 bases). Germline loops: CDR1 SGHVS, CDR2 FQNEAQ. This CDR3 has 12 residues. CDR3 nucleotides: TGTGCCAGCAGCTTAGAGGGGGACGAGCAGCACTTC. Translating it yields CASSLEGDEQHF.

Note on this clonotype: At one boundary the junction diverges from the germline segment, which might be a read error. The CDR3 here is CASSAPAYSGVNTEVFF. CDR3 nucleotides: TGTGCCAGCAGTGCCCCCGCGTATTCAGGTGTGAACACTGAAGTTTTCTTT. V usage is TRBV12-3 or TRBV12-4 and J usage is TRBJ1-1; D not resolved. This CDR3 comprises 17 residues.

Ten or more counts support this clonotype. The chain employs TRBV7-2 and TRBJ1-1; D unclear. The CDR3 extends over 14 amino acids. From germline, CDR1 is SGHTA and CDR2 FQGNSA. Trimming stripped 3 bases from V and 2 bases from J, with 10 bases between. CDR3 DNA sequence: TGTGCCAGCAGCTTTATCCCCCCAAACACTGAAGCTTTCTTT. Translating gives CASSFIPPNTEAFF.

This clonotype came up many times. The chain combines TRBV11-2 with TRBJ2-3, with 7 bases matching TRBD2. The CDR3 is 16 residues long. Germline CDR1 is SGHAT and CDR2 is FQNNGV. Trimming removed 5 bases from V and 0 bases from J; junction bases left unmatched: 8. DNA for the CDR3: TGTGCCAGCAGCCCGGTAGCGGGCCTAAGCACAGATACGCAGTATTTT. Protein: CASSPVAGLSTDTQYF.

The chain employs TRBV19 and TRBJ2-7; a weak D match, TRBD1 (5 bases). CDR1 and CDR2 from the germline V gene are LNHDA and SQIVND (reference sequence). CDR3 length: 16 residues. V was pared by 5 bases and J by 0 bases, with 17 bases between. The CDR3 sequence: CASSATTDLYSYEQYF. The CDR3 bases are TGTGCCAGTAGTGCGACGACAGATCTATACTCCTACGAGCAGTACTTC. The full variable domain, its missing parts supplied by reference TRBV19 and TRBJ2-7, is DGGITQSPKYLFRKEGQNVTLSCEQNLNHDAMYWYRQDPGQGLRLIYYSQIVNDFQKGDIAEGYSVSREKKESFPLTVTSAQKNPTAFYLCASSATTDLYSYEQYFGPGTRLTVT.

About this clonotype itself: A much larger clone is a single base away; this may be a read error. The chain joins TRBV6-5 to TRBJ1-1; D ambiguous. This CDR3 is built from 14 residues. CDR1 MNHEY and CDR2 SVGAGI come from the germline V gene. Here the CDR3 reads CASSYRRMNTVAFF. The CDR3 coding sequence is TGTGCCAGCAGTTACCGGCGCATGAACACTGTAGCTTTCTTT.

This clonotype was found many times. DNA of the CDR3: TGTGCCAGCAGTTACGCCTCTCCCCTAGCCCTAAGCCCTAGCACAGATACGCAGTATTTT. This gives the protein CASSYASPLALSPSTDTQYF. This sequence joins TRBV6-2 or TRBV6-3 and TRBJ2-3, with D perhaps matching TRBD2 (5 bases). Germline V gene data show CDR1 as MNHEY and CDR2 as SVGEGT. This CDR3 is 20 amino acids long. Trimming left V 2 bases short and J 0 bases short, with 24 bases between.

The chain carries TRBV6-5 and TRBJ2-2; a possible D gene is TRBD2 (5 bases). Germline V lookup: CDR1 MNHEY, CDR2 SVGAGI. Between the trimmed V and J ends, which lost 3 bases and 5 bases, there was a span of 22 bases. The CDR3 covers 18 residues. Here the CDR3 DNA reads TGTGCCAGCAGTTATTGGACGCAGCGGAGTTTTTGGACCGGGGAGCTGTTTTTT. Amino acid sequence: CASSYWTQRSFWTGELFF.